This T cell receptor beta chain appears in the sequencing data of a study of cytomegalovirus exposure and HLA in healthy donors (dated by TCRdb to 2017 to 2019). With respect to the entire study: An earlier analysis of around 600 of the donors reported roughly 300 Gb of sequence data and roughly 100 million unique TCR beta sequences from about 179 million T cells. The study combined high-throughput TCR immunosequencing, statistical association of individual TCRs with disease status, and machine learning to predict cytomegalovirus infection status. A separate validation cohort of more than 100 different subjects was used in addition to the roughly 670-subject first cohort. In the later analysis, no new phenotypic data were used to find candidate immune exposures; instead, reliance was placed on TCR beta sequences and their occurrence across donors. Donor age, sex, ethnicity and CMV serostatus were collected together with the repertoire data. A later genetic analysis took genome-wide SNP genotypes for about 65% of the 666 donors and used that subset as a discovery cohort. All discovery cohort repertoires had been generated on a single sequencing platform. A later analysis re-analyzed previously published TCR beta repertoires from roughly 630 donors and added high-resolution HLA genotyping to study TCR occurrence patterns. An early release that covered more than 550 HLA-typed donors contained around 330 gigabases of sequencing data and roughly 84 million unique TCR sequences. An earlier analysis of 587 of the donors applied high-throughput TCR beta sequencing to assess whether each TCR beta V gene segment acted as functional or pseudogenic. The T cell repertoires of 666 subjects were profiled by immunosequencing and related to cytomegalovirus serostatus. The genetic ancestry cluster associated with self-reported Caucasian donors included 80% to 90% of the approximately 430 genotyped donors. The aim of the study was to test whether cataloging public T cell receptors could identify signatures of past pathogen exposure. On average, roughly 250,000 unique TCR beta nucleotide sequences were sequenced per donor among 350 to 400 genotyped donors of the cohort, with about 19% of those sequences being non-productive. Class I and class II HLA loci were covered by the typing at four-digit resolution. Four to six DR-DQ haplotypes were handled as single units for association and clustering because linkage in the cohort was strong. The number of donors typed differed by locus, with roughly 629-640 for A, B, C, DRB1 and DQB1, more than 500 for DQA1, approximately 580 for DPA1, and around 430 for DPB1. Results the study describes overall, beyond this receptor: In a later analysis, around 15,000 TCR beta sequences were associated with specific HLA alleles at a false discovery rate of 0.05. Sequencing depth was assumed to be roughly uniform across donors in the presence/absence analyses, though that assumption may not hold. In a later genetic analysis, fewer N-insertions in productive TCRs were reported among donors in an Asian-associated ancestry cluster than the approximately 630-donor mean. Three of the identified cytomegalovirus-associated TCR beta chains were confirmed in vitro to be specific for cytomegalovirus antigens. A total of 150 or so TCR beta chains were listed by the study as associated with cytomegalovirus. The classifier was reported to diagnose cytomegalovirus status with high specificity and sensitivity in both the original and validation cohorts. A later analysis found that HLA-associated TCR beta chains were more clonally expanded and had lower generation probabilities than equally common non-associated chains. The authors suggested that the approach could potentially be generalized to other disease states and immunological phenotypes. According to a later analysis, TCR association rates differed among HLA loci, with DRB1 alleles showing the most associated TCRs and HLA-C alleles showing the fewest. In a later analysis, several top co-occurrence clusters were reported to appear linked to parvovirus B19, influenza, CMV and Epstein-Barr virus. CMV serostatus was the only immune exposure information available for the cohort. Because counts were too low, roughly 17 rarely observed V segments, including chromosome 9 orphons, were left out of the earlier analysis of approximately 580 of the donors. A group of highly shared sequence variants was considered likely to be a technical artifact of the sequencing pipeline. Most TCR sequences were seen in very few donors, while some public TCRs were found in many individuals. Some IMGT-functional V segments, including TRBV6-2 and TRBV6-3, could not be told apart with the 87-base-pair reads, so those segments were excluded. Because HLA typing was unavailable for some donors at each locus, only the typed subset was used in association tests. In a later analysis, most CMV-associated TCR beta chains were found to appear HLA-restricted, with HLA associations seemingly driven largely by CMV exposure. Linkage disequilibrium might explain the correlated functional status among segregating V segments, but an unknown experimental factor could not be excluded. A further reported finding was that TCR beta sequences accurately predicted the HLA-A and HLA-B alleles for most subjects in the first cohort. A later genetic analysis associated a missense DCLRE1C variant with V-gene and J-gene trimming of TCR beta chains, and an independent cohort replicated the association. Assigning TCR associations to individual alleles was difficult when HLA alleles, especially DR and DQ, strongly co-occurred. The cohort was sequenced for TCR beta chains only, and without alpha or paired-chain data the features that could be detected were limited. Broadly in line with IMGT annotations, most TCR beta V segments showed up in productive rearrangements about 87% or about 30% of the time in an earlier analysis of around 550 of the donors.

The cohort consisted of approximately 670 healthy bone marrow donors. At the time of sampling, all cohort members were nominally healthy, though unrecorded immune exposures were likely present. The donor was CMV seropositive and was included in the group of around 300 seropositive cohort members. Each donor provided a peripheral blood sample, and peripheral blood mononuclear cells were used for TCR beta sequencing. The Qiagen DNeasy Blood Extraction Kit was used to extract genomic DNA from the blood cell samples. From a lookup of the germline V gene (reference sequence), CDR1 and CDR2 are MNHEY and SMNVEV. Trimmed from V: 3 bases; trimmed from J: 2 bases; junction bases lacking a gene match: 4. The CDR3 runs 14 residues from the cysteine to the phenylalanine. Only CDR3 DNA is held: 42 bases, read in frame from base 1. Remarks on this clone: Its specific antigen is unknown. Within one base of it there is no much larger clone, and no base qualities were kept.

To prepare the library, the immunoSEQ multiplex PCR assay was applied. The multiplex PCR relied on a mix of 60 forward primers for TCR Vbeta segments and 13 reverse primers for TCR Jbeta segments. Amplification of the CDR3 region of rearranged TCR beta genes was performed with a multiplex PCR assay on genomic DNA. The Illumina HiSeq System was used to sequence the amplified TCR beta libraries as 87-base-pair reads. Regarding the original processing steps: Across the roughly 600 repertoires, a later analysis counted roughly 84 million unique TCR beta chains, around 11 million of which were shared by at least two donors. Raw reads were error-corrected and collapsed into unique sequences by a nearest-neighbor algorithm in which closely related sequences were merged to remove PCR and sequencing errors. Alignment of CDR3 sequences to IMGT reference sequences was used to assign V, D and J gene segments. For a sequence to be retained, a match of at least six nucleotides to both a V gene segment and a J gene segment was required. A rearrangement counted as productive if the CDR3 had no stop codons and remained in frame with V and J, and every other rearrangement counted as non-productive. CDR3 was defined by IMGT convention, running from the second conserved V-encoded cysteine to the conserved J-encoded phenylalanine. Sequences without an unambiguous match to a single V gene segment were excluded from the earlier analysis of about 640 of the donors. In an earlier analysis of 587 of the donors, V segments were called functional above 56.7% productive rearrangements and were called segregating when the between-donor standard deviation exceeded 5%. A statistical classification framework was developed to diagnose cytomegalovirus status using the catalog of TCR beta chain sequences. In a later analysis, V and J genes were assigned by comparing TCR nucleotide sequences against IMGT/GENE-DB human TR gene sequences. The TCRdist pipeline was used in a later analysis to assign CDR3 sequences and most-parsimonious VDJ recombination scenarios. A later analysis defined each TCR beta chain by its CDR3 amino acid sequence plus V-gene family, and excluded reads lacking a unique V-gene family. To address suspected cross-contamination and a sequencing artifact, a later analysis removed a few hundred highly shared, low-generation-probability nucleotide sequences. A later analysis calculated a clonal expansion index for each public chain from normalized within-repertoire ranks of inferred template counts. In a later analysis, generation probabilities were computed using a VDJ recombination model fitted to out-of-frame rearrangements, and the results were checked against IGoR. A later analysis scored TCR-TCR, TCR-HLA and TCR-CMV co-occurrence with hypergeometric tests, applying a repertoire-size bias correction to TCR pairs. To estimate false discovery rates, a later analysis permuted the HLA or CMV assignments 20 times. In a later analysis, co-occurring TCRs were grouped with DBSCAN, and TCRdist sequence similarity was added when clustering was performed within HLA-allele-positive subsets. For co-occurrence clustering, repertoires with fewer than 30,000 or more than 120,000 public chains were excluded, along with 5 or 6 repertoires with anomalous nucleotide sharing. TCRdb carries this immuneACCESS record with in-frame sequences only. Its versions omit some clonotypes, under half of them owing to an unresolved V gene in the studies checked, with the rest unexplained. Clone size and V and J calls were adopted from that table, with D and trimming inferred from the DNA. Within this sample are over 40,000 clones, with approximately 90% of them counted one time only. The leading ten clones occupy more than 7.5% of the sample.

This clonotype was obtained from a woman aged 40 to 50 in good health and CMV-seropositive. This chain is built from TRBV27 and TRBJ2-7, and 7 junctional nucleotides match TRBD1. Sequencing was done on a sample of PBMCs. The DNA reads TGTGCCAGCAGTTTCGGACAGGCAACCTACGAGCAGTACTTC. This translates into CASSFGQATYEQYF.